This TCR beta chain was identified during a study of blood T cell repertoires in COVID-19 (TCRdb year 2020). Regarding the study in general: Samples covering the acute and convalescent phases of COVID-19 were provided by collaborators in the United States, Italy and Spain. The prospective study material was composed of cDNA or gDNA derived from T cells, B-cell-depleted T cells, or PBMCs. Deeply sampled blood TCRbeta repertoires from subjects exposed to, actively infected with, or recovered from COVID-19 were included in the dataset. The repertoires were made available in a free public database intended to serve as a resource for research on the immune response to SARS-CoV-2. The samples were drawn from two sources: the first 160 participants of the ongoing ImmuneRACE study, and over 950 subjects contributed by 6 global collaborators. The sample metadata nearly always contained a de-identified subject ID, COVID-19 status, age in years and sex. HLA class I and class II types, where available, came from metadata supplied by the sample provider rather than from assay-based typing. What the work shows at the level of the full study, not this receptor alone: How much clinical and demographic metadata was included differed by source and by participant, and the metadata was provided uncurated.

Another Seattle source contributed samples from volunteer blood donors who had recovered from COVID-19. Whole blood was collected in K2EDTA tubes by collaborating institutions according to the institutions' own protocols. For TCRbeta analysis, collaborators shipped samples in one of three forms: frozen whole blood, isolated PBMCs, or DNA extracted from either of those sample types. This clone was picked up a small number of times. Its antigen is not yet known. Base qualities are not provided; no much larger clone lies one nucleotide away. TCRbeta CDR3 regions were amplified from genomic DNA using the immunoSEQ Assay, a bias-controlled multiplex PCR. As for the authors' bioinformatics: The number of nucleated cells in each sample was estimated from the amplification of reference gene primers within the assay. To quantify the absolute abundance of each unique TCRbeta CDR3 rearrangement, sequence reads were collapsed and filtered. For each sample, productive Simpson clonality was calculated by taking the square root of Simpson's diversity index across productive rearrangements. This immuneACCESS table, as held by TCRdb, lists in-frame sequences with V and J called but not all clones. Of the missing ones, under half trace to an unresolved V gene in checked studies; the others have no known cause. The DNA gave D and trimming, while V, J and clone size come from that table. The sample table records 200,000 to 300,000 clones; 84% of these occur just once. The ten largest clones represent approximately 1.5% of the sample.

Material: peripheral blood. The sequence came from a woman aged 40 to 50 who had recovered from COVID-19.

Here is the DNA: TGTGCCAGCGAGCGGGGGGGGACAGTTAATTCACCCCTCCACTTT. Its translation reads: CASERGGTVNSPLHF. The chain employs TRBV2 and TRBJ1-6; 7 central bases correspond to TRBD1. Counted from cysteine to phenylalanine, this CDR3 has 15 amino acids. Here the CDR3 DNA is all that survives: 45 bases in frame from base 1. V is trimmed back by 8 bases and J by 6 bases, and the junction contains 10 bases that no gene match accounts for. Looking up the germline V gene yields CDR1 SNHLY and CDR2 FYNNEI.